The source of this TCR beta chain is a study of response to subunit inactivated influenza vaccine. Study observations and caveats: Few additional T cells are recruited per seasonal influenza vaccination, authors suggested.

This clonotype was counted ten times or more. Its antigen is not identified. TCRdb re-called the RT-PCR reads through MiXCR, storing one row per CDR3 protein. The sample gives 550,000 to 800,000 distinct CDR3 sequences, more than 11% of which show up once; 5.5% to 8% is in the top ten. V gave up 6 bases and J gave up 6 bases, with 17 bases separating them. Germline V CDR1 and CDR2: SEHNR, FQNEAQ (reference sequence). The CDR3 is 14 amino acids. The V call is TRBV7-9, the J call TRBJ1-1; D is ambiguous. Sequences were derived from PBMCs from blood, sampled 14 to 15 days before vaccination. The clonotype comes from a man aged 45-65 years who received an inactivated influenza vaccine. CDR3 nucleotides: TGTGCCAGCAGTTCCGGACGGACTTTCCCTGAAGCTTTCTTT. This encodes CASSSGRTFPEAFF.